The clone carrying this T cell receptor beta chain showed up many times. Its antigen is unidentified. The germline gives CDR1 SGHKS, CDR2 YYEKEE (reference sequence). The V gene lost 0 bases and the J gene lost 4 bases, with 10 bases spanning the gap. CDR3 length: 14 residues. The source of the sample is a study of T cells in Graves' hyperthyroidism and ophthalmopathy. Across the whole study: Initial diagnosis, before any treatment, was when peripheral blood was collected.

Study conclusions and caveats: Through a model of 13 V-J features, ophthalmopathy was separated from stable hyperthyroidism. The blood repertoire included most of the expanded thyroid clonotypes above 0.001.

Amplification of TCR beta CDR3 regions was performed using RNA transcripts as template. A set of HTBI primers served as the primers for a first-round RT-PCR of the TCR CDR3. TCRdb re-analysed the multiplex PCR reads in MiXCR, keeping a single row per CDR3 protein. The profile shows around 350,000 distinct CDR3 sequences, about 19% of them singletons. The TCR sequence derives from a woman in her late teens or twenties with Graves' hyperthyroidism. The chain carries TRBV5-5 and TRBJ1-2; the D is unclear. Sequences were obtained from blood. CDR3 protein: CASSLEGGTYGYTF. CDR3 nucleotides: TGTGCCAGCAGCTTGGAGGGCGGAACCTATGGCTACACCTTC.